Listed below are T cell receptor beta chains from one sample, sequenced in a study of cytomegalovirus exposure and HLA in healthy donors. Libraries were prepared by immunoSEQ multiplex PCR; TCRdb keeps only in-frame clonotypes and omits some of them. The data contain 110,000 to 150,000 clones, roughly 80% of them singletons. Sample: PBMCs. The receptors derive from a woman between 45 and 60 years old in good health and CMV-seropositive. CDR3s leave out the opening cysteine and the closing phenylalanine or tryptophan.

V gene	J gene	CDR3 protein
TRBV5-1	TRBJ1-1	ASSYLGGGGKTEAF
TRBV4-2	TRBJ2-2	ASSGTSGKTGELF
TRBV2	NA	ASSADRASYEQY
TRBV25-1	TRBJ1-3	ASSQGSVNTIY
TRBV27	TRBJ1-1	ASLGQEMNTEAF
TRBV11-2	TRBJ1-6	ASSLGDSGSPLH
TRBV28	TRBJ1-5	ASGLWGDQPQH
TRBV5-1	TRBJ1-6	ASRQDISSYNSPLH
TRBV7-6	TRBJ2-3	ASSLVTGSTDTQY
TRBV9	TRBJ1-2	ASSPRGDNYGYT
TRBV1	TRBJ2-3	TSSQDGLGHTDTQY
TRBV11-3	TRBJ2-7	ASSLGQGGEQY
TRBV7-6	TRBJ1-6	ASSSSVGNSPLH
TRBV6-6	TRBJ1-1	ASRQPDSRGTEAF
TRBV9	TRBJ1-5	ASSVGPGGAGQPQH
TRBV7-9	TRBJ1-2	ASSPWTGDGYT
TRBV4-2	TRBJ1-3	ASSQVSQGGNTIY
TRBV6-1	TRBJ2-3	ASSELVESSTDTQY
TRBV7-2	TRBJ1-6	ASSLLWDTLH
TRBV29-1	TRBJ1-5	SVTETGGRNQPQH
TRBV30	TRBJ1-5	AWSGDSQPQH
TRBV7-2	TRBJ2-1	ASSLAGTYNEQF
TRBV7-6	TRBJ2-7	ASSLGAGPQYEQY
TRBV2	TRBJ1-3	ASRGQTSGNTIY
TRBV7-3	TRBJ2-2	ASSRGTSGNTGELF
TRBV11-2	TRBJ2-5	ASSLVYSQETQY
TRBV4-1	TRBJ2-3	ASSQAGTDTQY
TRBV19	TRBJ1-4	ASSTDKVWTNEKLF
TRBV10-1	TRBJ1-4	ASGVKSQDTQEGEKLF
TRBV6-1	TRBJ1-5	ASSVMLAGDQPQH
TRBV18	TRBJ2-1	ASSPLLGQAEQF
TRBV9	TRBJ2-1	ASSVDAGGPSNEQF
TRBV7-3	TRBJ1-5	ASSDRTPTYHQPQH
TRBV30	TRBJ2-5	AWSSGRGGETQY
TRBV28	TRBJ2-7	ASIIGGRGEQY
TRBV10-3	TRBJ1-4	AISEGAPNEKLF
TRBV27	TRBJ2-1	ASSRGWASGGHEQF
TRBV30	TRBJ1-6	AWSQGVAYNSPLH
TRBV29-1	TRBJ2-1	SVDSQGAVNEQF
TRBV5-6	TRBJ1-2	ASSLDYRTVGGYT
TRBV6-1	TRBJ1-5	ASSAFDTPNQPQH
TRBV4-3	TRBJ2-2	ASSQEVRGTGELF
TRBV7-2	TRBJ1-5	ASSSPGQPQH
TRBV7-2	TRBJ2-2	ASSLAGRGTGELF
TRBV4-2	TRBJ2-7	ASSLREASGETYEQY
TRBV19	TRBJ1-2	ASRNRGRVGYT
TRBV15	TRBJ2-7	ATSRDLGHIYEQY